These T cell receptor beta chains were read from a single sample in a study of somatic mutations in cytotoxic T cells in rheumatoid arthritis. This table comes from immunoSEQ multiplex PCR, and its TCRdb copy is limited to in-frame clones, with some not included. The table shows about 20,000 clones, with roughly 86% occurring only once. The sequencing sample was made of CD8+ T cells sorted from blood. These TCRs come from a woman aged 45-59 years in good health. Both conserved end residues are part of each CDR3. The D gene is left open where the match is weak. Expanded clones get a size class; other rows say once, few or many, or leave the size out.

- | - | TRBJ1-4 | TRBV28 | TGTGCCAGCATTGGCAGCCATAATGAAAAACTGTTTTTT | CASIGSHNEKLFF
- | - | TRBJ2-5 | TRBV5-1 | TGCGCCAGCAGCCTCCTGGAAGGGCAAGAGACCCAGTACTTC | CASSLLEGQETQYF
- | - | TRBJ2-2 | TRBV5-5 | TGTGCCAGCAGCTTGAGAAGTGTCTCGAACACCGGGGAGCTGTTTTTT | CASSLRSVSNTGELFF
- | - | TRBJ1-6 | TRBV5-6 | TGTGCCAGCGTCGGTTGGGGGGGGAATTCACCCCTCCACTTT | CASVGWGGNSPLHF
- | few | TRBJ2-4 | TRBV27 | TGTGCCAGCAGTCCCACAGGGACGGCTCAGTACTTC | CASSPTGTAQYF
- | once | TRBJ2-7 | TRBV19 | TGTGCCAGTAGTCCCGCCACAGGGTCCTACGAGCAGTACTTC | CASSPATGSYEQYF
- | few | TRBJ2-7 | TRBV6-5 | TGTGCCAGCAAGGGGGTCGGGTTATACGAGCAGTACTTC | CASKGVGLYEQYF
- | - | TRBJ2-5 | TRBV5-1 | TGCGCCAGCAGCTTGGGCCCCCCGGAGGGGCCAGAGACCCAGTACTTC | CASSLGPPEGPETQYF
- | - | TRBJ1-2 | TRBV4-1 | TGCGCCAGCAGCCTAAGCAGTGACGATGGCTACACCTTC | CASSLSSDDGYTF
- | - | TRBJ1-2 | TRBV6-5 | TGTGCCAGCAGTTACGGTGCGTCAGGGCCCAACTATGGCTACACCTTC | CASSYGASGPNYGYTF
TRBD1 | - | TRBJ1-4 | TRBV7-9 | TGTGCCAGCAGCTCTGTAGGGAACCACAGGGGGACTAATGAAAAACTGTTTTTT | CASSSVGNHRGTNEKLFF
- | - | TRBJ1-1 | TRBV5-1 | TGCGCCAGCAGCTTGGAGGGATCTGGCACTGAAGCTTTCTTT | CASSLEGSGTEAFF
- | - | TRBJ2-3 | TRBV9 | TGTGCCAGCAGCGTTTATGAGGGTTGGACAGATACGCAGTATTTT | CASSVYEGWTDTQYF
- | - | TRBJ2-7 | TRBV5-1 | TGCGCCAGCAGCTCGGGACATGGGGACTACGAGCAGTACTTC | CASSSGHGDYEQYF
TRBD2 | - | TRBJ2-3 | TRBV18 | TGTGCCAGCTCACCGGGGACTAGCGGGCCGCTACAAGATACGCAGTATTTT | CASSPGTSGPLQDTQYF
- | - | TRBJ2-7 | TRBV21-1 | TGTGCCAGCAGCAATTTTCGGCAGCCTTCCAACGAGCAGTACTTC | CASSNFRQPSNEQYF
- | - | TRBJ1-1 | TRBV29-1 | TGCAGCGTTCGGGGTGAGGATGGGAAAGCTTTCTTT | CSVRGEDGKAFF
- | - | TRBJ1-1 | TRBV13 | TGTGCCAGCAGCCGCGGGGAAGTGGGCACTGAAGCTTTCTTT | CASSRGEVGTEAFF
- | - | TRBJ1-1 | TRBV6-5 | TGTGCCAGCAGTTACGGCTCGGGGAACACTGAAGCTTTCTTT | CASSYGSGNTEAFF
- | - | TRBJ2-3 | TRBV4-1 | TGCGCCAGCAGCCATACCGGGGGCCCAGATACGCAGTATTTT | CASSHTGGPDTQYF
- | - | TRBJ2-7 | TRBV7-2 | TGTGCCAGCAGCATTAGCAACGAGCAGTACTTC | CASSISNEQYF
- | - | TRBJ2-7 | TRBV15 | TGTGCCACCAGCAGAAAGGGATTGGGGAAGGAGCAGTACTTC | CATSRKGLGKEQYF
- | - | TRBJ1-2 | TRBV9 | TGTGCCAGCAGCGCACCTGACTATGGCTACACCTTC | CASSAPDYGYTF
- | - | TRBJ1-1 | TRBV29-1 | TGCAGCGTGGAGGGAAGTGAAGCTTTCTTT | CSVEGSEAFF
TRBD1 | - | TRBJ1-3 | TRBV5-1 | TGCGCCAGCACGCGGGACAGGGGAGCTGGAAACACCATATATTTT | CASTRDRGAGNTIYF
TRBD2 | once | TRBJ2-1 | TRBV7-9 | TGTGCCAGCAGCCACAGTCCTAGCGGCCCTAAGGATGAGCAGTTCTTC | CASSHSPSGPKDEQFF
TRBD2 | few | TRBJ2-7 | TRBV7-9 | TGTGCCAGCAGTTCAACTAGCGGGGGGGCCTACGAGCAGTACTTC | CASSSTSGGAYEQYF
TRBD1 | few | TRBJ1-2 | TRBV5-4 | TGTGCCAGCAGCGTAGGACAGGGGAATTATGGCTACACCTTC | CASSVGQGNYGYTF
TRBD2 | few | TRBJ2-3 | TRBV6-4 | TGTGCCAGCAGTCGGGGGGACCTTAGCACAGATACGCAGTATTTT | CASSRGDLSTDTQYF
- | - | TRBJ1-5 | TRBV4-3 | TGCGCCAGCAGCCTGGCCACTAGATGCAATCAGCCCCAGCATTTT | CASSLATRCNQPQHF
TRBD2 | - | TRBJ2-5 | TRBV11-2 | TGTGCCAGCAGCTTAGGCTTTAGCGGGGGGAGAGAGACCCAGTACTTC | CASSLGFSGGRETQYF
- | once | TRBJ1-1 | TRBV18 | TGTGCCAGCTCACCAGGGTACATAGGGGACACTGAAGCTTTCTTT | CASSPGYIGDTEAFF
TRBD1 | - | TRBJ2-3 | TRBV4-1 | TGCGCCAGCAGCCTAACAGGGGACCGCACAGATACGCAGTATTTT | CASSLTGDRTDTQYF
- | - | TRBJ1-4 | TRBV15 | TGTGCCACCAGCAGAGAAAGGGTGCCGGCTAATGAAAAACTGTTTTTT | CATSRERVPANEKLFF
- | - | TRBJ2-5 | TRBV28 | TGTGCCAGCGCCCGGGACCCGCAACAAGAGACCCAGTACTTC | CASARDPQQETQYF
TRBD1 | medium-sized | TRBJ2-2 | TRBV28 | TGTGCCAGCAAGGTCGGACAGGGTGACACCGGGGAGCTGTTTTTT | CASKVGQGDTGELFF
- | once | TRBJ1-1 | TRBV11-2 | TGTGCCAGCAGCTTAGGCGAGTCGGGGAACACTGAAGCTTTCTTT | CASSLGESGNTEAFF
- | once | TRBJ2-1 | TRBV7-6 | TGTGCCAGCAGCTTAGACAGGGCGTACAATGAGCAGTTCTTC | CASSLDRAYNEQFF
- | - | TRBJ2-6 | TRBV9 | TGTGCCAGCAGCTTCCGGGCTTCCGAACCGGAAGGGGCCAACGTCCTGACTTTC | CASSFRASEPEGANVLTF
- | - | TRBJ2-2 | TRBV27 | TGTGCCAGCAGTTTCGGACGGACCGGGGAGCTGTTTTTT | CASSFGRTGELFF
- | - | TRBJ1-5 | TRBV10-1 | TGCGCCAGCAGTGAAGCCCGAACAGGGTATTGTCAGCCCCAGCATTTT | CASSEARTGYCQPQHF
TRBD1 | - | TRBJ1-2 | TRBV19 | TGTGCCCTCAGGAGGGACAGGGTTGGGGACTATGGCTACACCTTC | CALRRDRVGDYGYTF
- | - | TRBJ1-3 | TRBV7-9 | TGTGCCAGCAGCTCCCAGGGTTCTGGAAACACCATATATTTT | CASSSQGSGNTIYF
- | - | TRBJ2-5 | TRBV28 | TGTGCCAGCAGTTTGGTAGGGGCGAAAGAGACCCAGTACTTC | CASSLVGAKETQYF
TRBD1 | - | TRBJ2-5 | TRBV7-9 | TGTGCCAGCAGCCCAGACAGGGTCCAAGAGACCCAGTACTTC | CASSPDRVQETQYF
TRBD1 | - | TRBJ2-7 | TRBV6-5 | TGTGCCAGCAGTTTTTATGGGGGGACAGGGGCCTACGAGCAGTACTTC | CASSFYGGTGAYEQYF
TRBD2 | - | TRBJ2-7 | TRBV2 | TGTGCCAGCAGTCAAAGGGGGGGGGCAAGACTAGCGGAAAACTACGAGCAGTACTTC | CASSQRGGARLAENYEQYF
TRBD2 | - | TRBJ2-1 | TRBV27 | TGTGCCAGCATCCAAAGGGATCTAGCGGGGGGGTACAATGAGCAGTTCTTC | CASIQRDLAGGYNEQFF
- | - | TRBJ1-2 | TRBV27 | TGTGCCAGCAGCCCCCAGGATCCCAATCTCGCGTATGGCTACACCTTC | CASSPQDPNLAYGYTF
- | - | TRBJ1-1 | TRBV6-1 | TGTGCCAGCAGTGAATTTCCGGGACTGATGGCGAACACTGAAGCTTTCTTT | CASSEFPGLMANTEAFF
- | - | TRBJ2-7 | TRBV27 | TGTGCCAGCAGTTTCGGACAGATCTCCTACGAGCAGTACTTC | CASSFGQISYEQYF
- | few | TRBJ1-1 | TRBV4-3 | TGCGCCAGCAGCCCCGCACAGGGCTCGCTGAACACTGAAGCTTTCTTT | CASSPAQGSLNTEAFF
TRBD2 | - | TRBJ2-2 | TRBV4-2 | TGTGCCAGCAACCCGTTTAGCGGGGGGGCCGACACCGGGGAGCTGTTTTTT | CASNPFSGGADTGELFF
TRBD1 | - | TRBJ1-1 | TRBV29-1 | TGCAGCGTTGAGGATGCACAGGGGGCAGATACTGAAGCTTTCTTT | CSVEDAQGADTEAFF
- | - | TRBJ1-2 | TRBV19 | TGTGCCAGTAGTGCAAACGATGGCTACACCTTC | CASSANDGYTF